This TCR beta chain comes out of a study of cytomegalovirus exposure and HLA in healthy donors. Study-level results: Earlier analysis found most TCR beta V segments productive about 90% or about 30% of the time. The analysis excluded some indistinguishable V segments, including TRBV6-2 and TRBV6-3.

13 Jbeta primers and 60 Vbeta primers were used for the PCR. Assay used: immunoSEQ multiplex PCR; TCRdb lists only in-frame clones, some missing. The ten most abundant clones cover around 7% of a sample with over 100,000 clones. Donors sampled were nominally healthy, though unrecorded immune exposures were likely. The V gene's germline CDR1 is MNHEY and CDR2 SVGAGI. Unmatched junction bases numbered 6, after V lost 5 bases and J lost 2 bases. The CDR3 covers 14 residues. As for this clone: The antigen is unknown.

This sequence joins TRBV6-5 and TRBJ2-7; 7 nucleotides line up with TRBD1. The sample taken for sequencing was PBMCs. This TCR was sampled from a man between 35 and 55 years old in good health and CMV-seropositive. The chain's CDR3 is CASSGRDRPYEQYF. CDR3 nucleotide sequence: TGTGCCAGCAGTGGACGGGACAGACCCTACGAGCAGTACTTC.